The rows below give T cell receptor beta chains drawn from one sample of a study of cytomegalovirus exposure and HLA in healthy donors. Profiled with immunoSEQ multiplex PCR; TCRdb holds only in-frame clones, not every one. Of approximately 70,000 clones listed, roughly 93% are singletons. The sequenced sample consisted of PBMCs. Receptors were obtained from a woman younger than 30 in good health and CMV-seronegative. CDR3s include the opening cysteine and the closing phenylalanine or tryptophan. The D gene is left open where the match is weak.

J gene | D gene | V gene | CDR3 protein | CDR3 DNA
TRBJ1-5 | - | TRBV4-3 | CASSHGRGFQPQHF | TGCGCCAGCAGCCATGGGCGTGGGTTTCAGCCCCAGCATTTT
TRBJ1-1 | - | TRBV28 | CASRGVGRGANTEAFF | TGTGCCAGCAGGGGAGTAGGCAGGGGCGCGAACACTGAAGCTTTCTTT
TRBJ2-6 | - | TRBV6-5 | CASSTLRSGANVLTF | TGTGCCAGCAGTACTCTACGCTCTGGGGCCAACGTCCTGACTTTC
TRBJ2-7 | - | TRBV11-2 | CASSSLSGPRSYEQYF | TGTGCCAGCAGCTCCTTGTCGGGTCCACGTTCCTACGAGCAGTACTTC
TRBJ2-5 | TRBD2 | TRBV19 | CASSTGTSGSGIETQYF | TGTGCCAGTAGTACTGGGACTAGCGGGAGTGGTATAGAGACCCAGTACTTC
TRBJ1-2 | - | TRBV18 | CASSEGTNYGYTF | TGTGCCAGCTCGGAGGGTACTAACTATGGCTACACCTTC
TRBJ2-7 | TRBD2 | TRBV4-1 | CASSQERTSIEYF | TGCGCCAGCAGCCAAGAACGGACTAGCATTGAGTACTTC
TRBJ2-1 | - | TRBV6-5 | CASSYQDPIYNEQFF | TGTGCCAGCAGTTATCAGGATCCGATATACAATGAGCAGTTCTTC
TRBJ1-5 | - | TRBV19 | CASSTIPGHLNQPQHF | TGTGCCAGTAGCACAATCCCGGGACACCTGAATCAGCCCCAGCATTTT
TRBJ1-3 | - | TRBV19 | CASSINLRVAGNTIYF | TGTGCCAGTAGTATAAACCTCAGGGTTGCTGGAAACACCATATATTTT
TRBJ2-5 | TRBD2 | TRBV10-2 | CASSEGPGLAGTQYF | TGCGCCAGCAGTGAGGGGCCGGGACTAGCGGGGACCCAGTACTTC
TRBJ2-3 | TRBD2 | TRBV7-6 | CASSLGTSGGDTQYF | TGTGCCAGCAGCTTAGGGACTAGCGGGGGTGATACGCAGTATTTT
TRBJ2-7 | TRBD2 | TRBV19 | CASREGLAAYEQYF | TGTGCCAGTCGCGAGGGGCTAGCGGCCTACGAGCAGTACTTC
TRBJ1-2 | - | TRBV28 | CASSQTTPMGYTF | TGTGCCAGCAGTCAAACCACTCCTATGGGCTACACCTTC
TRBJ1-1 | - | TRBV5-1 | CASSSGVGTEAFF | TGCGCCAGCAGCTCAGGGGTGGGCACTGAAGCTTTCTTT
TRBJ1-5 | - | TRBV10-3 | CAISEAGAEPQHF | TGTGCCATCAGTGAAGCAGGCGCCGAGCCCCAGCATTTT
TRBJ2-1 | - | TRBV6-5 | CASSYFPSGFDNEQFF | TGTGCCAGCAGTTACTTTCCCAGTGGTTTCGACAATGAGCAGTTCTTC